These 28 T cell receptor beta chains share one sample of origin, sequenced in a study of blood T cell repertoires in COVID-19. Sequencing used immunoSEQ multiplex PCR; TCRdb keeps in-frame clones, though not all of them. The sample shows some 190,000 clones, about 88% of them seen only once. The sequenced material came from peripheral blood. These TCRs come from a woman in her 40s who had recovered from COVID-19.

The V and J genes are TRBV7-6 and TRBJ2-3; tentative D call: TRBD2 (6 bases). The CDR3 totals 15 residues. Trimming left V 1 base short and J 1 base short, with 9 bases between. The germline V gene has CDR1 SGHVS and CDR2 FNYEAQ. CDR3 sequence reads: CASSLERAGTDTQYF. CDR3 DNA: TGTGCCAGCAGCTTAGAGCGGGCGGGCACAGATACGCAGTATTTT. The full variable domain, completed using reference TRBV7-6 and TRBJ2-3, is GAGVSQSPRYKVTKRGQDVALRCDPISGHVSLYWYRQALGQGPEFLTYFNYEAQQDKSGLPNDRFSAERPEGSISTLTIQRTEQRDSAMYRCASSLERAGTDTQYFGPGTRLTVL.

The chain uses TRBV30 and TRBJ2-3; D is possibly TRBD1 (6 bases). This CDR3 comprises 13 residues. Per the germline V gene, CDR1 is GTSNPN and CDR2 is SVGIG (reference sequence). Trimming took 3 bases from V and 2 from J, leaving 9 bases between them. Here the CDR3 reads CAWSGTYTDTQYF. CDR3 DNA: TGTGCCTGGAGCGGGACATACACAGATACGCAGTATTTT.

This chain uses TRBV2 with TRBJ1-6; possibly TRBD1 for D (6 bases). Trimming took off 5 bases at V and 6 bases at J, with 14 bases between the two ends. Germline lookup yields CDR1 SNHLY and CDR2 FYNNEI. The CDR3 is 15 residues long. The CDR3 nucleotides read TGTGCCAGCAGTCCTACAGGGAGATCTAATTCACCCCTCCACTTT. It translates to CASSPTGRSNSPLHF.

The chain uses TRBV7-2 and TRBJ2-6, with 7 nucleotides matching TRBD2. Looked up from germline, CDR1 is SGHTA and CDR2 is FQGNSA. This CDR3 contains 15 residues. Trimming cost V 3 bases and J 3 bases; bases outside gene matches: 2. The CDR3 sequence is CASSLAGVGANVLTF. CDR3 coding DNA: TGTGCCAGCAGCTTGGCGGGGGTTGGGGCCAACGTCCTGACTTTC.

This clone is a singleton in its sample. This chain joins TRBV4-3 and TRBJ1-2; a possible D gene is TRBD1 (6 bases). This CDR3 contains 16 residues. Trimming shortened V by 0 bases and J by 4 bases, and 15 bases separated the two germline ends. CDR1 and CDR2 from the germline V gene are LGHNA and YSLEER. This CDR3 is CASSQDGAGEGYGYTF. DNA for the CDR3: TGCGCCAGCAGCCAAGATGGGGCAGGGGAAGGCTATGGCTACACCTTC.

The rearrangement links TRBV6-1 to TRBJ1-4, with 9 bases matching TRBD1. The trim removed 6 bases at V and 9 bases at J, leaving 8 bases unmatched. The CDR3 spans 14 residues. Germline V gene sequence: CDR1 MNHNS, CDR2 SASEGT. The CDR3 region has the DNA TGTGCCAGCAGCCCGGGACAGGGTTTAAAAAAACTGTTTTTT. It is translated as CASSPGQGLKKLFF.

The V call is TRBV7-2, the J call TRBJ1-1; D not certain. The CDR3 consists of 13 residues. The germline V gene encodes CDR1 SGHTA and CDR2 FQGNSA. Trimming took off 2 bases at V and 6 bases at J, with 10 bases between the two ends. The CDR3 reads CASSLSSRAEAFF. As DNA, the CDR3 is TGTGCCAGCAGCTTAAGCTCTCGCGCTGAAGCTTTCTTT.

This clone came up once. The chain links TRBV29-1 to TRBJ2-3; the D is unclear. The CDR3 contains 12 residues. V lost 7 bases to trimming and J lost 6 bases, with 14 bases between them. The V gene's germline CDR1 is SQVTM and CDR2 ANQGSEA. The chain's CDR3 is CSDRHTSDTQYF. CDR3 nucleotides: TGCAGCGACCGACATACTTCGGATACGCAGTATTTT.

J is TRBJ2-7 and V is TRBV2; D possibly corresponds to TRBD1 (7 bases). The germline gives CDR1 SNHLY, CDR2 FYNNEI. The CDR3 is made up of 13 amino acids. V lost 6 bases and J 2 bases, leaving 11 bases between the germline ends. CDR3 amino acids: CASREGQTYEQYF. CDR3 nucleotides: TGTGCCAGCAGGGAGGGACAGACCTACGAGCAGTACTTC.

The chain has TRBV24-1 and TRBJ2-1, with 9 bases that match TRBD2. Germline V gene lookup returns CDR1 KGHDR and CDR2 SFDVKD. After removal of 0 bases from V and 7 bases from J, the junction contained 3 bases not matched to a gene. CDR3 length: 15 amino acids. CDR3 in amino acids: CATSDLGAGGNEQFF. The DNA of the CDR3 is TGTGCCACCAGTGATTTGGGGGCGGGAGGGAATGAGCAGTTCTTC.

The chain uses TRBV5-1 and TRBJ1-4, with 7 bases identical to TRBD1. There are 19 residues in the CDR3. CDR1 is SGHRS and CDR2 is YFSETQ in the germline V gene. Germline trimming cut 2 bases from V and 0 bases from J; bases unmatched to any gene: 13. The CDR3 DNA sequence: TGCGCCAGCAGCTTAAGAGCAGGGACACAGGGGCCAACTAATGAAAAACTGTTTTTT. Protein product: CASSLRAGTQGPTNEKLFF.

This chain connects TRBV2 to TRBJ2-2; D may be TRBD1 (6 bases). V was shortened by 8 bases and J by 3 bases, with 7 bases between the two germline ends. The CDR3 sequence is 12 residues long. Germline-derived CDR1 and CDR2 are SNHLY and FYNNEI. The CDR3 sequence is CASGQHTGELFF. In nucleotides, the CDR3 is TGTGCCAGCGGACAGCACACCGGGGAGCTGTTTTTT. The complete variable domain, with remaining parts taken from reference TRBV2 and TRBJ2-2, reads EPEVTQTPSHQVTQMGQEVILRCVPISNHLYFYWYRQILGQKVEFLVSFYNNEISEKSEIFDDQFSVERPDGSNFTLKIRSTKLEDSAMYFCASGQHTGELFFGEGSRLTVL.

The rearrangement uses TRBV5-4 and TRBJ2-5; the D is unclear. The germline CDR1 and CDR2 sequences are SGHNT and YYREEE (reference sequence). The CDR3 contains 16 residues. The V end lost 4 bases, the J end lost 4 bases, and 20 bases lay between the germline ends. The CDR3 DNA is TGTGCCAGCAGCCCATCCCTCACTTCCACGCGAGAGACCCAGTACTTC. This codes for CASSPSLTSTRETQYF.

The chain carries TRBV27 and TRBJ1-6; the D gene is possibly TRBD1 (6 bases). Germline V gives CDR1 MNHEY, CDR2 SMNVEV (reference sequence). Trimming pared 2 bases from V and 6 bases from J, leaving 14 bases between. The CDR3 contains 16 residues. The CDR3 sequence is CASSLAPGGLNSPLHF. DNA of the CDR3: TGTGCCAGCAGTTTAGCCCCGGGGGGGCTTAATTCACCCCTCCACTTT.

The chain uses TRBV6-2 or TRBV6-3 and TRBJ2-5; no clear D gene. Trimming left V 2 bases short and J 3 bases short, with 19 bases between. Looked up from germline, CDR1 is MNHEY and CDR2 is SVGEGT. The CDR3 totals 17 residues. CDR3 protein: CASSYPTVAATEETQYF. CDR3 bases: TGTGCCAGCAGTTACCCCACAGTCGCCGCCACGGAAGAGACCCAGTACTTC.

The V and J genes are TRBV15 and TRBJ1-6; TRBD1 might be the D (5 bases). The CDR3 spans 15 residues. Germline V CDR1 and CDR2: LNHNV, YYDKDF (reference sequence). V gave up 3 bases and J gave up 6 bases, with 12 bases separating them. The chain's CDR3 is CATSRGFQGNSPLHF. CDR3 nucleotides: TGTGCCACCAGCAGGGGGTTCCAGGGTAATTCACCCCTCCACTTT.

This sequence joins TRBV6-5 and TRBJ2-1, with 11 positions matching TRBD2. Germline V gives CDR1 MNHEY, CDR2 SVGAGI. V gave up 6 bases and J gave up 4 bases; unmatched junction bases: 5. The CDR3 extends over 15 amino acids. Written as DNA, the CDR3 is TGTGCCAGCAGGTCGGGACTAGCGGAATACAATGAGCAGTTCTTC. It translates to CASRSGLAEYNEQFF.

The rearrangement joins TRBV5-1 to TRBJ2-5; 14 bases are a match to TRBD2. Losses at the gene ends were 0 bases for V and 5 bases for J; bases not matched to a gene: 6. This CDR3 comprises 17 residues. The germline V gene has CDR1 SGHRS and CDR2 YFSETQ. In nucleotides, the CDR3 is TGCGCCAGCAGCTTGGTGGGGACTAGCGGGAGTGGGGAGACCCAGTACTTC. This gives the protein CASSLVGTSGSGETQYF.

The CDR3 here is CASSYRGAGTVDQPQHF. CDR3 DNA: TGTGCCAGCAGTTACCGAGGGGCCGGGACAGTGGATCAGCCCCAGCATTTT. The rearrangement joins TRBV6-2 or TRBV6-3 to TRBJ1-5; TRBD1 agrees at 7 bases. This CDR3 region has 17 residues. The J segment lost 5 bases and the V segment lost 2 bases, leaving 12 bases of the junction unmatched. Germline V gene data show CDR1 as MNHEY and CDR2 as SVGEGT.

This sequence joins TRBV4-1 and TRBJ2-3; 7 bases are shared with TRBD2. V shed 2 bases, J shed 5 bases, and the junction held 16 bases outside the gene matches. The CDR3 is made up of 18 amino acids. The germline CDR1 and CDR2 sequences are MGHRA and YSYEKL. CDR3 nucleotides: TGCGCCAGCAGCCAACCTGCGGCGGGAGAAATGGAGGGAGATACGCAGTATTTT. This gives the protein CASSQPAAGEMEGDTQYF.

This clone came up once. The J gene is TRBJ2-3, the V gene TRBV9; the match to TRBD2 covers 10 bases. V lost 2 bases to trimming and J lost 1 base; unmatched junction nucleotides: 4. Germline values: CDR1 SGDLS, CDR2 YYNGEE. The CDR3 covers 16 residues. The CDR3 here is CASSVQAGGGTDTQYF. The CDR3 nucleotides read TGTGCCAGCAGCGTTCAAGCGGGAGGGGGCACAGATACGCAGTATTTT.

The V gene is TRBV5-1, the J gene TRBJ1-2; D is possibly TRBD1 (6 bases). This CDR3 has 15 amino acids. The V gene lost 5 bases and the J gene lost 0 bases, with 14 bases spanning the gap. The germline gives CDR1 SGHRS, CDR2 YFSETQ. Here the CDR3 DNA reads TGCGCCAGCAGGGGGACACCCACCTCTAACTATGGCTACACCTTC. Protein: CASRGTPTSNYGYTF.

The chain uses TRBV19 and TRBJ2-7; 10 bases agree with TRBD2. Germline CDR1 LNHDA, CDR2 SQIVND (reference sequence). The V and J ends lost 7 bases and 1 base, in that order; junction bases with no gene match: 4. The CDR3 spans 14 residues. This CDR3 reads CASTPAGGSYEQYF. The CDR3 region has the DNA TGTGCCAGTACTCCAGCGGGAGGGTCCTACGAGCAGTACTTC.

The V gene is TRBV7-2, the J gene TRBJ2-5; D unresolved. CDR3 length: 12 amino acids. V was cut by 6 bases and J by 5 bases, with 10 bases left in between. Germline assignment: CDR1 SGHTA and CDR2 FQGNSA. The CDR3 DNA is TGTGCCAGCAGGCTAAATTTCGAGACCCAGTACTTC. This sequence encodes CASRLNFETQYF.

The V call is TRBV5-1, the J call TRBJ1-3; no reliable D call. Between the trimmed V and J ends, which lost 0 bases and 4 bases, there was a span of 14 bases. Germline V gives CDR1 SGHRS, CDR2 YFSETQ. The CDR3 extends over 16 amino acids. The CDR3 DNA reads TGCGCCAGCAGCTTGGCAGGTCCCGTAAGAGGAAACACCATATATTTT. It codes for CASSLAGPVRGNTIYF.

This rearrangement joins TRBV9 to TRBJ2-1; TRBD2 might be the D (6 bases). Germline CDR1 and CDR2: SGDLS and YYNGEE. The V end was cut by 1 base, the J end by 7 bases, with 21 bases between. This CDR3 has 17 residues. The CDR3, as DNA: TGTGCCAGCAGCGTAAATCCGTCGGGAGACGTTGTGAATGAGCAGTTCTTC. Residues: CASSVNPSGDVVNEQFF.

This clone was found once. The chain employs TRBV7-9 and TRBJ2-5; 7 bases are a match to TRBD1. CDR3 length: 15 residues. The J segment lost 1 base and the V segment lost 4 bases, leaving 6 bases of the junction unmatched. Germline CDR1 is SEHNR and CDR2 is FQNEAQ (reference sequence). Written as DNA, the CDR3 is TGTGCCAGCAGCTATGTGGGACAGATCCAAGAGACCCAGTACTTC. The encoded protein is CASSYVGQIQETQYF.

The chain is built from TRBV3-1 (or the pseudogene TRBV3-2) and TRBJ1-1; 7 bases are shared with TRBD1. The germline V gene encodes CDR1 LGHDT and CDR2 YNNKEL (reference sequence). This CDR3 is 16 amino acids long. Germline trimming cut 1 base from V and 0 bases from J; bases unmatched to any gene: 5. The CDR3, as DNA: TGTGCCAGCAGCCAAGTCTCAGGGACAGTGAACACTGAAGCTTTCTTT. It encodes CASSQVSGTVNTEAFF.